This TCR beta chain is drawn from a study of T-cell memory formation after mild COVID-19. The trim removed 5 bases at V and 6 bases at J, leaving 9 bases unmatched. Germline values: CDR1 SGHVS, CDR2 FQNEAQ. The CDR3 loop spans 16 amino acids. General study results and limits: Contracting clones from day 15 to 85 had balanced CD4/CD8; later expanders favoured CD4+.

This clonotype has a count of ten or more. Its antigen is as yet unknown. MiXCR, applied by TCRdb to the 5' RACE reads, yields one record per CDR3 protein. This table has approximately 350,000 distinct CDR3 sequences, approximately 15% appearing once. The material sequenced was PBMCs or a T cell subset sorted from them (not recorded which). This clonotype originated in a man aged 18 to 29 who had mild COVID-19 (a few samples of this study predate the infection). Cell type and time point are not known. This chain joins TRBV7-8 and TRBJ1-5; 11 bases align to TRBD1. CDR3 DNA: TGTGCCAGCAGCCCCTTTGGACAGGGGGCGATTCAGCCCCAGCATTTT. Translating gives CASSPFGQGAIQPQHF. Supplemented by reference TRBV7-8 and TRBJ1-5, the full variable domain reads GAGVSQSPRYKVAKRGQDVALRCDPISGHVSLFWYQQALGQGPEFLTYFQNEAQLDKSGLPSDRFFAERPEGSVSTLKIQRTQQEDSAVYLCASSPFGQGAIQPQHFGDGTRLSIL.